This T cell receptor beta chain is from a study of Graves' ophthalmopathy and Graves' hyperthyroidism listed by TCRdb under 2018. Regarding the research as a whole: A patient counted as having stable hyperthyroidism if there was no progression to ophthalmopathy within 18 months of follow-up. In total, over 130 blood samples were TCR-sequenced: some 40 ophthalmopathy, under 80 hyperthyroidism and roughly 17 hyperthyroidism-to-ophthalmopathy patients. T-cell repertoires of thyroid tissue and blood were compared in 5 or 6 hyperthyroidism patients. Once sampling was done, hyperthyroidism patients were given methimazole at a starting dose of 30 mg daily, while ophthalmopathy patients were given high-dose intravenous methylprednisolone. To explore V-J signatures distinguishing ophthalmopathy from hyperthyroidism, a discovery set of some 100 patients (roughly 42 ophthalmopathy, 57 stable hyperthyroidism) was enrolled. The study used signatures of the TCR beta repertoire to tell Graves' ophthalmopathy apart from Graves' hyperthyroidism and to predict which patients would progress to ophthalmopathy. For independent validation, a separate cohort was made up of 18 hyperthyroidism patients plus 17 patients who later progressed from hyperthyroidism to ophthalmopathy. General conclusions and limits of the study: No statistical method was used to set the sample size in advance, and the investigators knew which group each participant was assigned to. In validation, the model predicted ophthalmopathy progression with about 71% sensitivity and approximately 78% specificity; 12 predicted patients were CT-confirmed with GO in a median of about 7.1 months. In cross-validation, the 13-signature model distinguished ophthalmopathy from stable hyperthyroidism with 85% to 90% sensitivity and around 82% specificity, and in the test set the corresponding values were about 80% and 75%. Most expanded thyroid clonotypes with frequency above 0.001 were also detected in blood, suggesting blood repertoires may reflect the thyroid immune response.

TCR beta CDR3 regions were amplified from RNA transcripts for repertoire sequencing. The first round was an RT-PCR using HTBI primers with the Qiagen OneStep RT-PCR kit, and this first round was followed by a second-round multiplex PCR, then size selection and purification. Libraries were sequenced on an Illumina HiSeq2000 using paired-end 100 bp reads. Turning to the authors' computational methods: SOAPnuke was used to process the reads, removing any read that contained adapters or uncalled bases, had a mean Phred below 15, or lacked an exact match to the constant primer or identifier. High-quality paired reads were merged with COPE v1.2.5. Each unique nucleotide sequence was treated as a clonotype, and MiTCR v1.1 was used to align the clonotypes to the IMGT TRB V, D and J references. The analysis was limited to V-J combinations with a frequency above 0.0001, which together covered over 99% of the repertoires. For each V-J combination, a TCR clonal expansion and chaos score was defined as the ratio of F50 clonal expansion to chaos observed in the TCRdist matrix. Welch's t-statistics and random forest were used to reduce the features to about twelve V-J combinations, which were then used as input to a naive Bayes classifier. The similarity between thyroid and blood repertoires was quantified using the Morisita-Horn index. Using fastp trimming at Q25 and MiXCR clonotype assembly, TCRdb reanalyzed the public sequencing data and kept in-frame beta chains. Identical CDR3 protein sequences are pooled into one entry, listed with their most common genes and DNA. The authors' filters were not applied to this entry. The table for this sample lists about 550,000 distinct CDR3 sequences; less than 40% of them were counted only once. The ten largest clones represent approximately 4.1% of the sample.

Including cysteine and phenylalanine, the CDR3 has 12 amino acids. Just the 36-base CDR3 DNA is kept, in frame starting at base 1. The germline V gene (reference sequence) specifies SEHNR as CDR1 and FQNEAQ as CDR2. To note about this clonotype: This receptor's antigen is unknown. Per-base qualities were not stored, and no clone one base away is much larger.

Hyperthyroidism patients were newly diagnosed, were aged 18 to 65 years, and had a disease duration under 2 months. Anyone with other autoimmune diseases, uncontrolled infections, pregnancy or lactation was excluded from the study. Clinical symptoms, serum thyroxine, TRAb, thyroid ultrasound and orbital computed tomography were used for diagnosis. Total RNA was extracted using Trizol reagent, and RNA quality was checked on an Agilent 2100 Bioanalyzer. The source material was peripheral blood or thyroid tissue (not recorded which). This chain is built from TRBV7-9 and TRBJ2-7; no D gene can be assigned with confidence. Near its end, the DNA agrees better with TRBJ2-1, so the J call may be wrong. The TCR sequence derives from an adult man with Graves' hyperthyroidism. The CDR3 reads as follows: CASSLRWNEQFF. The base sequence is TGTGCCAGCAGTCTCCGGTGGAATGAGCAGTTCTTC.